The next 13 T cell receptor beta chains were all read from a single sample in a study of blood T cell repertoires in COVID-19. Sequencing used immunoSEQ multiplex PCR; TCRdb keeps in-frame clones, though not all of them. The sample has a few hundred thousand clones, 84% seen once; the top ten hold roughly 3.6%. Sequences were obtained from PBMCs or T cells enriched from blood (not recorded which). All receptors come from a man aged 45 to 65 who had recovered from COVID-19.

CDR3 in amino acids: CASSPQEWAGGWETQYF. Written as DNA, the CDR3 is TGTGCCAGCAGCCCACAAGAGTGGGCAGGGGGCTGGGAGACCCAGTACTTC. The chain carries TRBV7-2 and TRBJ2-5; 8 positions match TRBD1. CDR1 and CDR2 (germline): SGHTA, FQGNSA. The CDR3 sequence is 17 residues long. The ends lost 5 bases at V and 5 bases at J; junction bases unmatched: 16.

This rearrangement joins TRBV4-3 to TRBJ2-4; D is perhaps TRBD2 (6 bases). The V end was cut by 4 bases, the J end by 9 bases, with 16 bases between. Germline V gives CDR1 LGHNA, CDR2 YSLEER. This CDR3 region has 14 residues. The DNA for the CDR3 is TGCGCCAGCAGCCCCACGCGTGCCGGGAGCATTCAGTACTTC. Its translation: CASSPTRAGSIQYF.

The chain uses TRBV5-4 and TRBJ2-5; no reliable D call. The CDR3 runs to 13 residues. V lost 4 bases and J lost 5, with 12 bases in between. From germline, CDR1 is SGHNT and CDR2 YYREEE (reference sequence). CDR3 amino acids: CASSPTGEETQYF. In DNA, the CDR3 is TGTGCCAGCAGCCCCACGGGTGAGGAGACCCAGTACTTC.

CDR3 sequence: CASSLRVRGANQPQHF. CDR3 in DNA: TGTGCCAGCAGTCTAAGGGTCAGGGGGGCAAATCAGCCCCAGCATTTT. The V and J genes are TRBV2 and TRBJ1-5; 7 nucleotides match TRBD1. After removal of 5 bases from V and 4 bases from J, the junction contained 11 bases not matched to a gene. Germline values: CDR1 SNHLY, CDR2 FYNNEI. The CDR3 extends over 16 amino acids.

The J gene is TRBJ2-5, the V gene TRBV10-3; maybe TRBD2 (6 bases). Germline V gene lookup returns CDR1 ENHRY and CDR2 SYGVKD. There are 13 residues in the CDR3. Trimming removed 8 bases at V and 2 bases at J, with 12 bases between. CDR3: CAISGTRQETQYF. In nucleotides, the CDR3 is TGTGCCATCTCTGGGACTCGACAAGAGACCCAGTACTTC.

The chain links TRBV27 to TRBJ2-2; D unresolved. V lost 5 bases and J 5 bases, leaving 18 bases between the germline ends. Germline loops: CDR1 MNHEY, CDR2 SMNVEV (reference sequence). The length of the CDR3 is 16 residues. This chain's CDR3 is CASSLNPRVGTGELFF. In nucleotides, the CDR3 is TGTGCCAGCAGTCTTAATCCCCGGGTGGGTACCGGGGAGCTGTTTTTT.

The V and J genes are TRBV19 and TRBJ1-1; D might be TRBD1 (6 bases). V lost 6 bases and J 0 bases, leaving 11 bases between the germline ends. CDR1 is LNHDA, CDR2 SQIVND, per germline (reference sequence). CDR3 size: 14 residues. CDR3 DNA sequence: TGTGCCAGTAGCAGGGGTGTCATGAACACTGAAGCTTTCTTT. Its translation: CASSRGVMNTEAFF.

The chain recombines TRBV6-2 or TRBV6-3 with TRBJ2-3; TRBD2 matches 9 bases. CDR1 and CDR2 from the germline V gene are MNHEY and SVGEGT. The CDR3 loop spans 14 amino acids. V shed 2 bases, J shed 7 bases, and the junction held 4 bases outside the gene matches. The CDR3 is CASSYGTSRYTQYF. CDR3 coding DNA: TGTGCCAGCAGTTACGGGACTAGCAGATATACGCAGTATTTT.

The DNA for the CDR3 is TGTGCCAGCAGCTCGATCGGGACACGAGGCTACACCTTC. It is translated as CASSSIGTRGYTF. V and J are TRBV7-3 and TRBJ1-2; tentative D call: TRBD1 (6 bases). The CDR3 contains 13 residues. Looked up from germline, CDR1 is SGHTA and CDR2 is FQGTGA. V was cut by 4 bases and J by 8 bases, with 14 bases left in between.

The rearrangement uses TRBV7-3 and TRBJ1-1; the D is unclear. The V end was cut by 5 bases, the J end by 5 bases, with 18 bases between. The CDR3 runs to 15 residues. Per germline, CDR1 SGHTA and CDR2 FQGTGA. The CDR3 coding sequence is TGTGCCAGCAGCCGCGGGATAAGGTCCGGGACTGAAGCTTTCTTT. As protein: CASSRGIRSGTEAFF.

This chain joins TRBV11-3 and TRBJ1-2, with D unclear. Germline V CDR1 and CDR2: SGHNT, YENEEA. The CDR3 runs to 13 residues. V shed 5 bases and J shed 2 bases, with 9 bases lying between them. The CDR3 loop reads CASSPSGNYGYTF. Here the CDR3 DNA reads TGTGCCAGCAGCCCATCCGGGAACTATGGCTACACCTTC.

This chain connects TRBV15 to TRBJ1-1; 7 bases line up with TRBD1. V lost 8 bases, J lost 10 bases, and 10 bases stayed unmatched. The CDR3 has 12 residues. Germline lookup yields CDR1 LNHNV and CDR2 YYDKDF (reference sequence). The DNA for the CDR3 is TGTGCCACCTTCTCCCAGGGGGTAGGAGCTTTCTTT. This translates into CATFSQGVGAFF.

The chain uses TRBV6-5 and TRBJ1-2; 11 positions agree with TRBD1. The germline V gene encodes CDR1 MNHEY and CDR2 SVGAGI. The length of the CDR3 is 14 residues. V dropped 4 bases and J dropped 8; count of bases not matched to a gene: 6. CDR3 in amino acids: CASSSPGQGDGYTF. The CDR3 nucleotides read TGTGCCAGCAGTTCGCCGGGACAGGGGGACGGCTACACCTTC.